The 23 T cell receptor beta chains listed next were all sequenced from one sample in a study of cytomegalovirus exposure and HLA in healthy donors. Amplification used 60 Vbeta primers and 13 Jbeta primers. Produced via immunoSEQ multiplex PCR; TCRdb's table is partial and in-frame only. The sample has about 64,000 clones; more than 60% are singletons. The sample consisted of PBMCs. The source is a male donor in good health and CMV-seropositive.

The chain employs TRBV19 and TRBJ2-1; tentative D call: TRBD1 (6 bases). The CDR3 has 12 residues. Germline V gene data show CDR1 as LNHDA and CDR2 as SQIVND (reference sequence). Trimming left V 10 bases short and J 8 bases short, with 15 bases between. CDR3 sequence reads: CATSEGVDEQFF. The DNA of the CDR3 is TGTGCCACCTCTGAGGGGGTCGATGAGCAGTTCTTC. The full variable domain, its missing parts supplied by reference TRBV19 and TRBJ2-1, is DGGITQSPKYLFRKEGQNVTLSCEQNLNHDAMYWYRQDPGQGLRLIYYSQIVNDFQKGDIAEGYSVSREKKESFPLTVTSAQKNPTAFYLCATSEGVDEQFFGPGTRLTVL.

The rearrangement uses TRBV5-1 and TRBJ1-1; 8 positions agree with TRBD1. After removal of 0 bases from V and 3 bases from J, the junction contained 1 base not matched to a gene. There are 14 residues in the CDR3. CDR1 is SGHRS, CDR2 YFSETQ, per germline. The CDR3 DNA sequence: TGCGCCAGCAGCTTGGGACAGGGGTACACTGAAGCTTTCTTT. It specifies CASSLGQGYTEAFF.

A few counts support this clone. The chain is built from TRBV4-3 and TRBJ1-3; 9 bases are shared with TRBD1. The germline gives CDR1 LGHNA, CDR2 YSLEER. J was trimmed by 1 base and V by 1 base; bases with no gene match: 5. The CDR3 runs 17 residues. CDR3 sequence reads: CASSQVATGGSGNTIYF. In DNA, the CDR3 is TGCGCCAGCAGCCAAGTCGCGACAGGGGGGTCTGGAAACACCATATATTTT.

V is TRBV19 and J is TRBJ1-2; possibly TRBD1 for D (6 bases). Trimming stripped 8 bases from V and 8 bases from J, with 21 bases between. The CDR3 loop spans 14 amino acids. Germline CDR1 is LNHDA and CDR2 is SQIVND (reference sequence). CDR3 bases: TGTGCCAGTTACGACGACAGGACCTTGGGAGGCTACACCTTC. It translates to CASYDDRTLGGYTF.

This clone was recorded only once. CDR3 DNA: TGCAGCGTTCTCCTAGCGGAAAACACAGATACGCAGTATTTT. Protein product: CSVLLAENTDTQYF. V usage is TRBV29-1 and J usage is TRBJ2-3; 7 nucleotides align to TRBD2. V trimming: 5 bases; J trimming: 2 bases; junction bases outside the gene matches: 7. The germline V gene has CDR1 SQVTM and CDR2 ANQGSEA. The CDR3 consists of 14 residues.

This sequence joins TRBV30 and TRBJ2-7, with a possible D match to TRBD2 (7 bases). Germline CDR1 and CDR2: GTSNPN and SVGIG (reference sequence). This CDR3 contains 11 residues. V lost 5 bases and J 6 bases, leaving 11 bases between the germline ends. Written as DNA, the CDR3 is TGTGCCTGGGGGGGGGCAATCGAGCAGTACTTC. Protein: CAWGGAIEQYF.

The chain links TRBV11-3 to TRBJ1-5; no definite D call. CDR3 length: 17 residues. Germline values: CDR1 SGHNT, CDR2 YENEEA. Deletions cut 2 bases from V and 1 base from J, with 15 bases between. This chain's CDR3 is CASSLLPSQESNQPQHF. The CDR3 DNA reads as TGTGCCAGCAGCTTATTGCCGAGCCAAGAAAGCAATCAGCCCCAGCATTTT.

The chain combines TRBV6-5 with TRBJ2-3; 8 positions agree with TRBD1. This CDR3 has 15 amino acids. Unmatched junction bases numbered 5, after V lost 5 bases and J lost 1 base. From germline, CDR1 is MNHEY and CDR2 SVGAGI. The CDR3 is CASSRQGIGTDTQYF. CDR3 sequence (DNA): TGTGCCAGCAGTCGACAGGGGATAGGCACAGATACGCAGTATTTT.

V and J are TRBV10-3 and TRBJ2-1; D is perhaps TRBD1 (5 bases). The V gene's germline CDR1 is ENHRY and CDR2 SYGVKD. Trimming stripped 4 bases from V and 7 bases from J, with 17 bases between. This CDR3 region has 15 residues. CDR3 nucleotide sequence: TGTGCCATCAGTGCCCAAATGTATGGGGCGAATGAGCAGTTCTTC. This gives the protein CAISAQMYGANEQFF.

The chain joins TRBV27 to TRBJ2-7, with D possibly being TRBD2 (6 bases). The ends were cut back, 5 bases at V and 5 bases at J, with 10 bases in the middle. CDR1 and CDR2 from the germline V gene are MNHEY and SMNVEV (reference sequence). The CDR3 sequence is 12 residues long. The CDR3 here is CASSPRGNEQYF. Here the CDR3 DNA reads TGTGCCAGCAGTCCCCGGGGGAACGAGCAGTACTTC.

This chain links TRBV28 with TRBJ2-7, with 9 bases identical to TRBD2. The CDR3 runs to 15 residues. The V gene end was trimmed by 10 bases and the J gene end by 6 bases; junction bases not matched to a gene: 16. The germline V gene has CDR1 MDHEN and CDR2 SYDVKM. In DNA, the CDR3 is TGTGCCACGTCTGCGGGGGGGCTAGAGGGGAGCGAGCAGTACTTC. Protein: CATSAGGLEGSEQYF. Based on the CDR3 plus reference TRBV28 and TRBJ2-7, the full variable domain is DVKVTQSSRYLVKRTGEKVFLECVQDMDHENMFWYRQDPGLGLRLIYFSYDVKMKEKGDIPEGYSVSREKKERFSLILESASTNQTSMYLCATSAGGLEGSEQYFGPGTRLTVT.

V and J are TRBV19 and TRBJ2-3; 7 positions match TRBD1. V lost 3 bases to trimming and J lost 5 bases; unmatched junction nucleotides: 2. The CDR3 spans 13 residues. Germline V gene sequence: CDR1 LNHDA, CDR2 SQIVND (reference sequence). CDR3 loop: CASSMRGRDTQYF. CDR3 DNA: TGTGCCAGTAGTATGAGGGGGCGAGATACGCAGTATTTT.

In DNA form, the CDR3 reads TGTGCCAGCAGCCAAGACCGAGGGACAGGTCGTGAAGCTTTCTTT. Translation gives CASSQDRGTGREAFF. V usage is TRBV4-2 and J usage is TRBJ1-1; TRBD1 agrees at 8 bases. Germline values: CDR1 LGHNA, CDR2 YNFKEQ. The J segment lost 7 bases and the V segment lost 0 bases, leaving 7 bases of the junction unmatched. The CDR3 totals 15 residues.

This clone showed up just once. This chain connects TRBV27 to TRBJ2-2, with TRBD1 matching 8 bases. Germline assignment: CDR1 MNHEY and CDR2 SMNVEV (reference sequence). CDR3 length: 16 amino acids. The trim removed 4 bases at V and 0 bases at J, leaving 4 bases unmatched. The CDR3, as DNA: TGTGCCAGCAGTTCTCGGACAGGGTCGAACACCGGGGAGCTGTTTTTT. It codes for CASSSRTGSNTGELFF.

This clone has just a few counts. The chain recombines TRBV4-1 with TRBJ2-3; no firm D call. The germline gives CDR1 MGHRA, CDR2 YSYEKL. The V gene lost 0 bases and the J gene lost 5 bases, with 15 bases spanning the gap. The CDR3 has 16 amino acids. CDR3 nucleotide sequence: TGCGCCAGCAGCCAAGAAGCCCAAATTTCGTTAGATACGCAGTATTTT. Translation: CASSQEAQISLDTQYF.

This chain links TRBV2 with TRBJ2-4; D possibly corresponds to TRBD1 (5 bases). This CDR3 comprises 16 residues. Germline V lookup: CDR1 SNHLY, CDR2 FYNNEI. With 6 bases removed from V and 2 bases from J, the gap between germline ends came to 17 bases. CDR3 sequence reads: CASRTPNRQTKNIQYF. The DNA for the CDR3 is TGTGCCAGCAGGACCCCTAACAGGCAAACCAAAAACATTCAGTACTTC.

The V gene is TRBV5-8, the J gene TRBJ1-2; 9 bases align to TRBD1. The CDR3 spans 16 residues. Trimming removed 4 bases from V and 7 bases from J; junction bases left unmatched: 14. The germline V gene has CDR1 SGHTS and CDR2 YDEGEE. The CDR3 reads CASSDAPGQGRAGYTF. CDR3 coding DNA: TGTGCCAGCAGCGATGCGCCGGGACAGGGACGGGCTGGCTACACCTTC.

CDR3 in amino acids: CASRHTGGRGQREQFF. CDR3 nucleotide sequence: TGTGCCAGCAGGCATACAGGGGGTAGGGGGCAGCGAGAGCAGTTCTTC. V and J are TRBV14 and TRBJ2-1, with 8 bases fitting TRBD1. CDR3 length equals 16 residues. The V gene end was trimmed by 6 bases and the J gene end by 10 bases; junction bases not matched to a gene: 17. CDR1 and CDR2 from the germline V gene are SGHDN and FVKESK.

The CDR3 loop reads CATYSLPGELFF. CDR3 nucleotides: TGTGCCACCTACAGCTTACCCGGGGAGCTGTTTTTT. The V call is TRBV7-9, the J call TRBJ2-2; D is ambiguous. V lost 10 bases and J lost 6, with 12 bases in between. The germline V gene encodes CDR1 SEHNR and CDR2 FQNEAQ (reference sequence). This CDR3 has 12 amino acids.

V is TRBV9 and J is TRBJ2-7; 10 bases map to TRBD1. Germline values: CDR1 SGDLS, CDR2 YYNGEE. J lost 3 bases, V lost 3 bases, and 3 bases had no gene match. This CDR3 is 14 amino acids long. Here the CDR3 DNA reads TGTGCCAGCAGCGACGGGGACAGGGGCTACGAGCAGTACTTC. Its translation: CASSDGDRGYEQYF.

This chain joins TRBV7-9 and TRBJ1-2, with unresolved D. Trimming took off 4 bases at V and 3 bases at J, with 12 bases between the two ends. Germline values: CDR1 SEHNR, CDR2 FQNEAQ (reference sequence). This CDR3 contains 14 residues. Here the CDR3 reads CASSSDGNYYGYTF. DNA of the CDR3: TGTGCCAGCAGCTCGGACGGGAACTACTATGGCTACACCTTC.

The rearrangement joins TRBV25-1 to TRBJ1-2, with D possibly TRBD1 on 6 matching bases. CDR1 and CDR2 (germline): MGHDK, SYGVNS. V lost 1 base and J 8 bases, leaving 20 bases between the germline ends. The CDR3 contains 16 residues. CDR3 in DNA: TGTGCCAGCAGTGAATTAGAGGGGGAAGGTTTTCGGGGCTACACCTTC. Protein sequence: CASSELEGEGFRGYTF.

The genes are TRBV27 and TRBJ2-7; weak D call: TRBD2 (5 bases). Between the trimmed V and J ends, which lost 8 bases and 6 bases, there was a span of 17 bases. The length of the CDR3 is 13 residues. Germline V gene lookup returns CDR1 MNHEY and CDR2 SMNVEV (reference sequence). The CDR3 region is CASALSGRAEQYF. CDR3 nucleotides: TGTGCCAGCGCCCTCTCCGGGCGGGCCGAGCAGTACTTC.